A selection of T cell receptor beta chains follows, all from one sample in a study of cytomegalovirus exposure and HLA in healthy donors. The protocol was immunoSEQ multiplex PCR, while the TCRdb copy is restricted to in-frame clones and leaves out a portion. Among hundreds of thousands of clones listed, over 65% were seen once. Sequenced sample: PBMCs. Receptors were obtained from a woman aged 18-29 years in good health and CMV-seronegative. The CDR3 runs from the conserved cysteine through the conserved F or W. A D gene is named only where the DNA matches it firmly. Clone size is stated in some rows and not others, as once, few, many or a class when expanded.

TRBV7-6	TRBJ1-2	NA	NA	TGTGCCAGCAAGGGTTGGAAGGGTCCCTATGGCTACACCTTC	CASKGWKGPYGYTF
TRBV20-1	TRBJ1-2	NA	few	TGCAGTGCTAGTGGGCGGTTTGGCTACACCTTC	CSASGRFGYTF
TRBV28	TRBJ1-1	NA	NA	TGTGCCAGCAAGAACGGAGGGACGGCGAACACTGAAGCTTTCTTT	CASKNGGTANTEAFF
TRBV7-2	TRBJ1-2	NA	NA	TGTGCCAGCAGCTTAGGGCCCCAGGGGTCTCGTGGCTACACCTTC	CASSLGPQGSRGYTF
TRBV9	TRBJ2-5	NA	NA	TGTGCCAGCAGCGTAGTCGACAGAGGGGCCTTAGAGACCCAGTACTTC	CASSVVDRGALETQYF
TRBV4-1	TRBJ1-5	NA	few	TGCGCCAGCAGCCAAACAGGGATTGGGCCCCAGCATTTT	CASSQTGIGPQHF
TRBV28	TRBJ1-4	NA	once	TGTGCCAGCAGTTTCATAACGGTCCCTAATGAAAAACTGTTTTTT	CASSFITVPNEKLFF
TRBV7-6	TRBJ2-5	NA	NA	TGTGCCAGCAGCGCCGACCGGCGGGGGACCCAGTACTTC	CASSADRRGTQYF
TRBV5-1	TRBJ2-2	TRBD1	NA	TGCGCCAGCAGGCCGACAGGGGCGAACGGGGAGCTGTTTTTT	CASRPTGANGELFF
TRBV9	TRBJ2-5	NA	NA	TGTGCCAGCGCGGGCGGGACCTCCCAAGAGACCCAGTACTTC	CASAGGTSQETQYF
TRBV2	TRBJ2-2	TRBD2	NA	TGTGCCAGCAGTGAAGGGGTAGCGGGGACCGGGGAGCTGTTTTTT	CASSEGVAGTGELFF
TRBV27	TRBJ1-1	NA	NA	TGTGCCAGCAGTTTGCGAGGGGGCACTGAAGCTTTCTTT	CASSLRGGTEAFF
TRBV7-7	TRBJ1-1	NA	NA	TGTGCCAGCAGCCGTGGGCTGAACACTGAAGCTTTCTTT	CASSRGLNTEAFF
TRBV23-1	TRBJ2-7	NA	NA	TGCGCCAGCAGTCAAACAGTTCGACATCAACCCCCCTACGAGCAGTACTTC	CASSQTVRHQPPYEQYF
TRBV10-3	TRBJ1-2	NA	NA	TGTGCCATCAGTGAGTTGAACAGACGGAACTATGGCTACACCTTC	CAISELNRRNYGYTF
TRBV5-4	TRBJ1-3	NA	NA	TGTGCCAGCAGCTTGGACAGGGTCGGAAACACCATATATTTT	CASSLDRVGNTIYF
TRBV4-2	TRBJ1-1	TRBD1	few	TGTGCCAGCAGCCCAGAGGACAGGGCGGCTTTCTTT	CASSPEDRAAFF
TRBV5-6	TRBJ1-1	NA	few	TGTGCCAGCAGCTTGGCCGGCCAGAGGAACACTGAAGCTTTCTTT	CASSLAGQRNTEAFF
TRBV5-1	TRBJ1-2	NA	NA	TGCGCCAGCAGCTTGGTATTCGGGGAGTCTCGAGGCTACACCTTC	CASSLVFGESRGYTF
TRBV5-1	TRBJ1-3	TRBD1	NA	TGCGCCAGCAGGACAGGGGGCTCTGGAAACACCATATATTTT	CASRTGGSGNTIYF
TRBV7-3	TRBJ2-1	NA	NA	TGTGCCAGCAGCTCGGTCCAGGGAATGCTAGATTACAATGAGCAGTTCTTC	CASSSVQGMLDYNEQFF
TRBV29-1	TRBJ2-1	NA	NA	TGCAGCTTCGCTTCGGACGGTTACAATGAGCAGTTCTTC	CSFASDGYNEQFF
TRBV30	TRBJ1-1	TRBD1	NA	TGTGCCTGGAGTACAGTCAGGGGGCTGATCACTGAAGCTTTCTTT	CAWSTVRGLITEAFF
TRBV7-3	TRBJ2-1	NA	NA	TGTGCCAGCAGCTTAACTGGGGGAAGGCTCTACAATGAGCAGTTCTTC	CASSLTGGRLYNEQFF
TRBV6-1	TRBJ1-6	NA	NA	TGTGCCAGCAGTGAGGGTTGGGGAGTCGGAAATTCACCCCTCCACTTT	CASSEGWGVGNSPLHF
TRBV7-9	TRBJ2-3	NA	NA	TGTGCCAGCAGCGGGCGCAGGGGTTCCACAGATACGCAGTATTTT	CASSGRRGSTDTQYF
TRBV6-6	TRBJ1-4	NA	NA	TGTGCCAGCAGTTACTTAGAAAAACTGTTTTTT	CASSYLEKLFF
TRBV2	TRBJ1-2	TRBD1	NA	TGTGCCAGCAGCGCCGGGACAGGGTATAACTATGGCTACACCTTC	CASSAGTGYNYGYTF
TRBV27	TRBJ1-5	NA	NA	TGTGCCAGCAGTTCCCGGGGGGTTTATAGCAATCAGCCCCAGCATTTT	CASSSRGVYSNQPQHF
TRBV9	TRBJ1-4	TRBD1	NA	TGTGCCAGCAGCCCTCGGACAGGGAAAAGTGAAAAACTGTTTTTT	CASSPRTGKSEKLFF
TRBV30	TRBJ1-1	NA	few	TGTGCCTGGAGTAACGGGGGAGACACTGAAGCTTTCTTT	CAWSNGGDTEAFF
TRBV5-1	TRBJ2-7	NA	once	TGCGCCAGCTCTCCCACCTCGGGCCTCTACGAGCAGTACTTC	CASSPTSGLYEQYF
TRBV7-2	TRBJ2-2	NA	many	TGTGCCAGCAGCTCCGACACCGGGGAGCTGTTTTTT	CASSSDTGELFF
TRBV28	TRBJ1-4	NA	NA	TGTGCCAGCAGCCCCGGGCCTCGGGGAGAAAAACTGTTTTTT	CASSPGPRGEKLFF
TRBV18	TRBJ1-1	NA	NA	TGTGCCAGCTCAAGTAACACTGAAGCTTTCTTT	CASSSNTEAFF
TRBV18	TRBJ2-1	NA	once	TGTGCCAGCTCACCACCGGCTCGCATTGAGCAGTTCTTC	CASSPPARIEQFF
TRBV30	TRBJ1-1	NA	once	TGTGCCTGGAAAGGGCAGGGCGCAAGGTTCACTGAAGCTTTCTTT	CAWKGQGARFTEAFF
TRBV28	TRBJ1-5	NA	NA	TGTGCCAGCAGTTTAGGGCAGGGCTCTGGTCAGCCCCAGCATTTT	CASSLGQGSGQPQHF
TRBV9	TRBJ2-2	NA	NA	TGTGCCAGCAGCGTAGGACCGACCGGGGAGCTGTTTTTT	CASSVGPTGELFF
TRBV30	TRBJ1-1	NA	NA	TGTGCCTGGAGTGTACTATGGGATCGGGGGGACCCAATGAACACTGAAGCTTTCTTT	CAWSVLWDRGDPMNTEAFF
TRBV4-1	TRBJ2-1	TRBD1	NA	TGCGCCAGCAGAAGTAGGGACAGCTCCTACAATGAGCAGTTCTTC	CASRSRDSSYNEQFF
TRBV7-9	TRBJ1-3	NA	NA	TGTGCCAGCAGTCCTAAGGAGGACGTAGGAAACACCATATATTTT	CASSPKEDVGNTIYF
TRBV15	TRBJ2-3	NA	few	TGTGCCACCGCCCCAGGGCTCACAGATACGCAGTATTTT	CATAPGLTDTQYF